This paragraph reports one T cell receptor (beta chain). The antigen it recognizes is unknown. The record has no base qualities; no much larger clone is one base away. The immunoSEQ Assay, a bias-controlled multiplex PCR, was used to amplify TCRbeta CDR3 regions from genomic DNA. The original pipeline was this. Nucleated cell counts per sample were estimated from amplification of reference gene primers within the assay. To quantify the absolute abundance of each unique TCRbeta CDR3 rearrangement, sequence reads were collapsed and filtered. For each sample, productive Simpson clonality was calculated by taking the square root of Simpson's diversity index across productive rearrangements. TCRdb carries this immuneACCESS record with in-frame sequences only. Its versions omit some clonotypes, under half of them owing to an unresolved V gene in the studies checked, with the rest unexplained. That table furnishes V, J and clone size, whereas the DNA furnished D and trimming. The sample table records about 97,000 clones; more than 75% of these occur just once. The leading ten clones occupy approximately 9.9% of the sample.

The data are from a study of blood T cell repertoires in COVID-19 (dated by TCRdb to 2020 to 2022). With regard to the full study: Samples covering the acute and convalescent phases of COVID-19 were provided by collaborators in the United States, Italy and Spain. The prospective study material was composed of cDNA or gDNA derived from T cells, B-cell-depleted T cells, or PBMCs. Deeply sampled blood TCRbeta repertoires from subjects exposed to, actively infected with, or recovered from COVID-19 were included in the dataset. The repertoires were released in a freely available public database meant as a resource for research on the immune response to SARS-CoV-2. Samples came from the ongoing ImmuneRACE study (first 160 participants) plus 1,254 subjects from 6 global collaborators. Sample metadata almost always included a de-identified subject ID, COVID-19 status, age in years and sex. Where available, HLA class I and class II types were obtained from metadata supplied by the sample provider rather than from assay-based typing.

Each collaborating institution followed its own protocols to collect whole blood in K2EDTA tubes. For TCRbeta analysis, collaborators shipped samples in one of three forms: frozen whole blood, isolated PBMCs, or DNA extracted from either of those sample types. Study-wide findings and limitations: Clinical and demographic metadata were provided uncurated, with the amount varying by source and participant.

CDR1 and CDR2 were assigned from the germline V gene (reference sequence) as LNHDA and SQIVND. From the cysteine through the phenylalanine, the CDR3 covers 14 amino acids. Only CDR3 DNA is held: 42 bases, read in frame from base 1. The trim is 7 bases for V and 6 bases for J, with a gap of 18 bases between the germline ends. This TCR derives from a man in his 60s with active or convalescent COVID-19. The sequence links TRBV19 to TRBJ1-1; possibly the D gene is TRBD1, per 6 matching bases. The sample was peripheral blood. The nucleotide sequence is TGTGCCAGTACCGCTGGGGGGGCCGGAGCTGAAGCTTTCTTT. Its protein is CASTAGGAGAEAFF.